Here is one T cell receptor (beta chain) with its context. The antigen it binds to is not known. There are no base qualities to consult, and no much larger clone falls within one base. This entry is derived from a study of lymphopenia after photon versus proton radiotherapy (dated by TCRdb to between 2018 and 2021). Context from the whole study: The study compared the immunological effects of photon versus proton radiation therapy in patients with gastrointestinal tumors who developed high-grade lymphopenia. A cohort of 20 patients with gastrointestinal tumors who received either photon or proton therapy and subsequently developed lymphopenia was included. The study aimed to characterize how the two radiation modalities differ in their impact on the immune system. What the authors observed across the whole study: After the lymphocyte count nadir, photon-treated repertoires showed oligoclonal expansion, especially of CD8+ Temra cells, which drove the drop in diversity. During treatment, patients who received proton therapy stayed relatively stable, whereas patients who received photon therapy lost naive T cells and TCR diversity and gained effector/memory populations. The survival association was assessed only in patients who died, and better survival with proton therapy was presented by the authors as a possibility rather than a demonstrated result. Across the cohort, an inverse correlation was found between a larger post-nadir drop in TCR diversity and overall survival time among patients who died.

Library preparation was by the immunoSEQ multiplex PCR assay. Deep sequencing of rearranged TCR beta loci, alongside multiparametric flow cytometry, was used to profile T cell repertoires. TCRdb's version of the immuneACCESS table is confined to in-frame rearrangements and falls short of the full clone set. An unresolved V gene accounts for under half of the shortfall where checked; the remainder is of unknown origin. The sample table shows over 9,500 clones, and about 87% are seen once. The top ten clonotypes cover roughly 4% of the sample. From cysteine to phenylalanine, the CDR3 is 15 amino acids long. Kept here is only the CDR3 DNA, which spans 45 bases and is read in frame from base 1. Taken from the germline V gene, the CDR1 and CDR2 loops are SGHDN and FVKESK. V and J lose 4 bases and 2 bases, and a span of 14 bases separates them.

This chain is built from TRBV14 and TRBJ2-5; possibly the D gene is TRBD1, per 6 matching bases. This clonotype was sampled from a man in his sixties with pancreatic cancer. The sequenced sample was peripheral blood, obtained from a patient treated with photon-based radiotherapy. Here is the DNA: TGTGCCAGCAGCCCTAGAGGACAGACGCAAGAGACCCAGTACTTC. This translates into CASSPRGQTQETQYF. The full variable domain, completed from the reference TRBV14 and TRBJ2-5 proteins outside the CDR3, reads EAGVTQFPSHSVIEKGQTVTLRCDPISGHDNLYWYRRVMGKEIKFLLHFVKESKQDESGMPNNRFLAERTGGTYSTLKVQPAELEDSGVYFCASSPRGQTQETQYFGPGTRLLVL.